This TCR beta chain comes out of a study of regulatory T cells in long-lasting Graves disease (dated by TCRdb to about 2021). Regarding the complete study: In the newly diagnosed Graves' disease group, patients had been taking antithyroid drugs for less than 3 months. This study used TCR sequencing and RNA sequencing of peripheral blood to compare persistent Graves' disease patients against newly diagnosed Graves' disease patients. The study was conducted in China and was registered as a clinical trial. A total of roughly 35 samples underwent TCR sequencing: approximately 13 from persistent and around 20 from newly diagnosed Graves' disease patients. General study outcomes and caveats: Patients with persistent disease shared more public clonotypes (about 2,900) than newly diagnosed patients did (around 930). Persistent Graves' disease patients showed lower TCR Shannon entropy and fewer highly expanded clones than newly diagnosed patients, suggesting clonal expansion. The authors noted that the small sample size was a limitation that may lower accuracy. Sequencing and analysis were restricted to the TCR beta chain. Preferential use of TRBV28, TRBJ1-2 and TRBJ2-5 was observed in persistent disease, whereas TRBV20-1 and TRBJ2-1 were favored in newly diagnosed disease. The study examined only peripheral blood because the primary lesion, thyroid tissue, could not be accessed.

The sample's time point label is to be understood as: newly diagnosed GD, antithyroid drugs for less than 3 months. For both TCR sequencing and RNA sequencing, RNA was extracted from PBMCs in TRIzol. The diagnosis of Graves' disease followed American Thyroid Association guidelines. Patients were recruited from an endocrinology department in Xi'an, China. Each patient gave roughly 8.4 milliliters of peripheral blood, collected in an EDTA anticoagulant tube. Ficoll Paque Plus density gradient separation was used to isolate PBMCs, and no further T cell sorting was done. RNA quality was checked with an Agilent 2100 Bioanalyzer and agarose gel, and concentration with a NanoDrop 2000. V and J are truncated by 3 bases and 0 bases respectively, leaving an intervening sequence of 12 bases. The germline V gene provides CDR1 LGHNA and CDR2 YNFKEQ. From the cysteine up to the phenylalanine, the CDR3 has a length of 15 residues. Of the read, only the CDR3 DNA is kept; its 45 bases are in frame from base 1.

This clonotype has at least ten counts. The antigen it binds to is not known. Base qualities are not at hand, and no much larger clone is one base apart. The library was built by means of multiplex PCR. TCRdb names Illumina HiSeq 4000 as the instrument used. CDR3 regions were amplified by Arm-PCR with iRepertoire HTBI primers to construct TCR beta libraries. Before sequencing, the PCR products underwent gel purification. Turning to the authors' computational methods: A total of under 80 TRBV and some 15 TRBJ segments were identified across samples and were used for gene usage analysis of CDR3 amino acid clonotypes. COPE and FqMerger were used to merge filtered high-quality paired reads into contigs. Contigs were aligned with BLAST to IMGT TRBV, TRBD and TRBJ reference genes, and CDR3 was defined per IMGT. Highly expanded clones were defined as clonotypes with a frequency above 0.1%. Shannon entropy was used to measure repertoire diversity, and the Gini coefficient was used to measure V-J evenness. Clonotypes shared by more than one individual were considered public. The raw public data were reprocessed by TCRdb itself: fastp quality trimming at Q25, MiXCR clonotype calling, in-frame beta chains only. Each entry is one CDR3 protein sequence, shown with its most common DNA and genes. The V and J calls, along with clone size, are taken from TCRdb and not from the paper's own processing. The sample yields hundreds of thousands of distinct CDR3 sequences; about 16% were counted once. The top ten clones comprise roughly 10% of the sample.

Separately, the same data were catalogued under a study of T cells in Graves' hyperthyroidism and ophthalmopathy. From that second study: Stable Graves' hyperthyroidism was defined as the absence of progression to ophthalmopathy over 18 months of follow-up. The hyperthyroidism patients were between 18 and 65 years old and newly diagnosed, with a disease duration of less than 2 months. Any patient with an uncontrolled infection, another autoimmune disease, pregnancy or lactation was excluded. Diagnoses relied on clinical symptoms, serum thyroxine and TRAb, thyroid ultrasound and orbital computed tomography. A first-round RT-PCR of the TCR CDR3 used the HTBI primer set with the Qiagen OneStep RT-PCR kit. Most expanded thyroid clonotypes (frequency above 0.001) were also detected in blood, suggesting blood repertoires may reflect thyroid immune responses. In cross-validation, a model built on a 13 V-J signature told ophthalmopathy apart from stable hyperthyroidism with approximately 90% sensitivity and 81% to 82% specificity, and in testing the same model reached 80%/75%. During validation, the model predicted progression to ophthalmopathy a median of roughly six months ahead of onset, with almost 71% sensitivity and 72% to 85% specificity. A discovery cohort of roughly 100 patients, 43 with Graves' ophthalmopathy and 55 to 65 with stable Graves' hyperthyroidism, was used to find distinguishing TCR V-J signatures. Whether ophthalmopathy could be predicted prospectively was tested in an independent validation cohort made up of roughly 20 hyperthyroidism patients plus 17 patients who later progressed to ophthalmopathy. The 100 discovery patients were randomly split 7:3 into training and test sets. In about 6 Graves' hyperthyroidism patients, the study also compared T-cell repertoires from thyroid tissue with T-cell repertoires from blood. Once sampling was done, hyperthyroidism patients were given methimazole at a starting dose of 30 mg daily, whereas ophthalmopathy patients were given high-dose intravenous methylprednisolone. The libraries were constructed in a second round of multiplex PCR and then size-selected and purified. Sequencing of the libraries was done on an Illumina HiSeq2000 using paired-end 100 bp reads. SOAPnuke was used to process the raw data, with reads discarded if the reads contained adapters or uncalled bases, had a mean Phred below 15, or lacked an exact constant-primer or identifier match. High-quality paired reads were merged using COPE v1.2.5, and each unique nucleotide sequence was defined as a clonotype. MiTCR v1.1 was used to align clonotypes to the IMGT TRBV, TRBD and TRBJ reference segments. Only V-J combinations with frequency above 0.0001, covering 99% to 99.2% of repertoires, were analysed. The TCS score was defined as F50 (clonal expansion) divided by E x V (chaos), with BLOSUM62-based TCRdist calculated between CDR3 peptides within each V-J. Welch's t-statistics and random forest reduced some 510 V-J features to roughly 13, which were used in a naive Bayes classifier (R e1071). No statistical method was used to fix the sample size in advance, and group allocation was not hidden from the investigators. TCR Vbeta CDR3 sequencing of some 140 peripheral blood samples (approximately 44 ophthalmopathy, roughly 72 hyperthyroidism and 17 progressor patients) is reported in the paper.

Recombination joined TRBV4-2 with TRBJ2-7; matching of 6 bases hints at TRBD1 as the D gene. This clonotype was sampled from a woman aged 25 to 39 with Graves disease. Donor details come from another sample of the same person, matched by shared clones. Sequencing was performed on peripheral blood mononuclear cells (PBMCs), taken at new diagnosis, from a patient treated with antithyroid drugs. The nucleotide sequence is given as TGTGCCAGCAGCCAGACTGACAGGAGCTCCTACGAGCAGTACTTC. The encoded protein is CASSQTDRSSYEQYF.